The 24 T cell receptor beta chains reported below all come from one sample, sequenced in a study of blood T cell repertoires in COVID-19 (TCRdb year 2020). The receptor library was made with the immunoSEQ multiplex PCR assay. Here the immuneACCESS table is served through TCRdb, limited to in-frame sequences with V and J called. Missing clones are a known gap in these copies; in checked studies unresolved V genes cover under half, and the rest lacks a known reason. This sample gives roughly 57,000 clones in total; around nine tenths of them show up just once. Approximately 6% of the sample rests with the top ten. Sequenced sample: peripheral blood. The receptors were sampled from a woman aged 55-69 years with COVID-19, enrolled during active disease.

The CDR3 DNA follows: TGTGCCAGCAGCTTCGGAGGGCTGAACACTGAAGCTTTCTTT. Its protein product is CASSFGGLNTEAFF. V gene TRBV11-2 combines with J gene TRBJ1-1; no reliable D call. Germline CDR1 reads SGHAT; CDR2 reads FQNNGV. The CDR3 runs 14 residues. With 3 bases removed from V and 0 bases from J, the gap between germline ends came to 8 bases.

The chain's CDR3 is CASDRGQSSGEAFF. CDR3 DNA sequence: TGTGCCAGTGACAGGGGGCAGAGCTCTGGTGAAGCTTTCTTT. V usage is TRBV19 and J usage is TRBJ1-1; TRBD1 matches at 10 bases. The CDR3 length is 14 residues. The ends lost 8 bases at V and 7 bases at J; junction bases unmatched: 10. From germline, CDR1 is LNHDA and CDR2 SQIVND (reference sequence).

The chain links TRBV4-1 to TRBJ2-5; 7 bases align to TRBD1. Germline V gene data show CDR1 as MGHRA and CDR2 as YSYEKL. The trim removed 3 bases at V and 1 base at J, leaving 5 bases unmatched. The CDR3 is 15 amino acids. CDR3 bases: TGCGCCAGCAGCCACAACGACAGGGTCCAAGAGACCCAGTACTTC. Translated, it gives CASSHNDRVQETQYF.

This clone has a handful of counts. V is TRBV9 and J is TRBJ1-4, with 10 bases that match TRBD1. The V gene end was trimmed by 4 bases and the J gene end by 8 bases; junction bases not matched to a gene: 11. The CDR3 length is 16 residues. Germline CDR1 SGDLS, CDR2 YYNGEE. The CDR3 here is CASSISDRGQGEKLFF. CDR3 DNA: TGTGCCAGCAGCATAAGCGACAGGGGGCAAGGAGAAAAACTGTTTTTT.

The chain employs TRBV7-8 and TRBJ2-5; 13 positions agree with TRBD2. V lost 3 bases to trimming and J lost 5 bases; unmatched junction nucleotides: 15. Germline loops: CDR1 SGHVS, CDR2 FQNEAQ. The CDR3 has 19 amino acids. CDR3 residues: CASSFRQGRTSGSGETQYF. The CDR3 coding sequence is TGTGCCAGCAGCTTTCGGCAGGGACGGACTAGCGGGAGCGGGGAGACCCAGTACTTC.

This clone came up once. The V and J genes are TRBV15 and TRBJ1-6; no clear D gene. V lost 0 bases and J 19 bases, leaving 16 bases between the germline ends. Germline V gene sequence: CDR1 LNHNV, CDR2 YYDKDF (reference sequence). This CDR3 is 13 amino acids long. The CDR3 sequence is CATSREGRQEVHF. CDR3 sequence (DNA): TGTGCCACCAGCAGAGAAGGGCGCCAGGAGGTACACTTT.

The chain has TRBV28 and TRBJ1-5; 7 bases agree with TRBD1. Germline CDR1 is MDHEN and CDR2 is SYDVKM. Germline trimming cut 3 bases from V and 1 base from J; bases unmatched to any gene: 3. The CDR3 has 15 amino acids. CDR3: CASSFGDRSNQPQHF. The CDR3 DNA follows: TGTGCCAGCAGTTTCGGGGACAGAAGCAATCAGCCCCAGCATTTT. The whole variable domain, remainder taken from reference TRBV28 and TRBJ1-5, is DVKVTQSSRYLVKRTGEKVFLECVQDMDHENMFWYRQDPGLGLRLIYFSYDVKMKEKGDIPEGYSVSREKKERFSLILESASTNQTSMYLCASSFGDRSNQPQHFGDGTRLSIL.

V and J are TRBV15 and TRBJ2-4; TRBD2 might be the D (6 bases). CDR1 and CDR2 (germline): LNHNV, YYDKDF (reference sequence). The CDR3 is 14 residues long. V was pared by 0 bases and J by 7 bases, with 10 bases between. Here the CDR3 reads CATSRDLGGNIQYF. CDR3 nucleotides: TGTGCCACCAGCAGAGACCTTGGGGGGAACATTCAGTACTTC.

This clone was observed a single time. The V gene is TRBV6-6, the J gene TRBJ1-5, with 10 bases matching TRBD1. The trim removed 5 bases at V and 0 bases at J, leaving 13 bases unmatched. The CDR3 is 19 amino acids. Germline V CDR1 and CDR2: MNHNY, SVGAGI (reference sequence). The CDR3 region is CASSRPTGTGANSNQPQHF. CDR3 coding DNA: TGTGCCAGCAGTCGGCCGACCGGGACAGGGGCGAATAGCAATCAGCCCCAGCATTTT.

The chain links TRBV3-1 (or the pseudogene TRBV3-2) to TRBJ2-3; 7 positions agree with TRBD1. The CDR3 has 16 amino acids. Germline V gives CDR1 LGHDT, CDR2 YNNKEL (reference sequence). After removal of 4 bases from V and 1 base from J, the junction contained 8 bases not matched to a gene. DNA for the CDR3: TGTGCCAGCAGCCTACCGACAGGGTCTGGCACAGATACGCAGTATTTT. As protein: CASSLPTGSGTDTQYF.

The V gene is TRBV2, the J gene TRBJ1-5; 10 nucleotides match TRBD1. The V and J ends lost 5 bases and 0 bases, in that order; junction bases with no gene match: 10. This CDR3 has 18 amino acids. Germline CDR1 and CDR2: SNHLY and FYNNEI. CDR3 loop: CASSPIGTGAYSNQPQHF. Here the CDR3 DNA reads TGTGCCAGCAGTCCCATCGGGACAGGGGCTTATAGCAATCAGCCCCAGCATTTT.

For the CDR3, the DNA is TGTGCCATCAGTGAGTCGACTCGCGGGCGAACCTACGAGCAGTACTTC. Protein: CAISESTRGRTYEQYF. This chain connects TRBV10-3 to TRBJ2-7; a possible D gene is TRBD2 (5 bases). V dropped 0 bases and J dropped 2 bases, with 14 bases sitting between them. The CDR3 is 16 residues long. The germline V gene has CDR1 ENHRY and CDR2 SYGVKD.

This clone has just one count. The genes are TRBV13 and TRBJ2-3; TRBD2 matches 13 bases. Per germline, CDR1 PRHDT and CDR2 FYEKMQ (reference sequence). V lost 5 bases to trimming and J lost 5 bases; unmatched junction nucleotides: 4. The CDR3 is 15 residues long. The CDR3 loop reads CASSQRTSGGDTQYF. In DNA form, the CDR3 reads TGTGCCAGCAGCCAGCGGACTAGCGGGGGAGATACGCAGTATTTT.

The CDR3 loop reads CSASLGAGGETQYF. CDR3 sequence (DNA): TGCAGTGCTAGTTTGGGTGCGGGGGGAGAGACCCAGTACTTC. The V and J genes are TRBV20-1 and TRBJ2-5; 8 bases agree with TRBD2. V trimming: 3 bases; J trimming: 4 bases; junction bases outside the gene matches: 7. In germline, CDR1 is DFQATT, CDR2 SNEGSKA (reference sequence). The CDR3 length is 14 residues.

The chain uses TRBV2 and TRBJ1-2, with D maybe TRBD1 (6 bases). The CDR3 covers 13 residues. Looked up from germline, CDR1 is SNHLY and CDR2 is FYNNEI. V was cut by 7 bases and J by 4 bases, with 13 bases left in between. The CDR3 region is CASTRGASYGYTF. CDR3 nucleotides: TGTGCCAGCACGCGGGGGGCTTCCTATGGCTACACCTTC.

The V call is TRBV25-1, the J call TRBJ1-3, with D perhaps TRBD1 (6 bases). V was clipped by 6 bases and J by 2 bases, with 14 bases between them. Germline V lookup: CDR1 MGHDK, CDR2 SYGVNS. The CDR3 has 15 residues. CDR3 coding DNA: TGTGCCAGCAGGAAGGGGGTTGGCCCTGGAAACACCATATATTTT. Protein: CASRKGVGPGNTIYF.

CDR3 DNA: TGTGCCAGCAGCTTAGCGCTAGGGGAGGGCAATCAGCCCCAGCATTTT. It is translated as CASSLALGEGNQPQHF. The chain couples TRBV7-8 to TRBJ1-5, with a weak D call TRBD1 (5 bases). The CDR3 has 16 residues. Germline CDR1 is SGHVS and CDR2 is FQNEAQ. V lost 0 bases and J lost 2, with 11 bases in between.

The chain recombines TRBV6-5 with TRBJ1-2; no clear D gene. Germline loops: CDR1 MNHEY, CDR2 SVGAGI. The CDR3 contains 12 residues. Trimming took 6 bases from V and 6 from J, leaving 11 bases between them. The CDR3 loop reads CASRRTENGYTF. The CDR3 DNA reads as TGTGCCAGCAGGCGTACAGAAAATGGCTACACCTTC.

V usage is TRBV6-5 and J usage is TRBJ1-5; a weak D match, TRBD1 (6 bases). CDR3 length: 14 amino acids. V was cut by 1 base and J by 7 bases, with 11 bases left in between. The germline V gene has CDR1 MNHEY and CDR2 SVGAGI. The CDR3 is CASSYLQGEQPQHF. DNA for the CDR3: TGTGCCAGCAGTTACTTACAGGGCGAACAGCCCCAGCATTTT.

V gene TRBV19 combines with J gene TRBJ2-7; 7 positions agree with TRBD2. The junction had 2 bases not matched to a gene; V was cut back by 3 bases and J by 0 bases. CDR1 is LNHDA and CDR2 is SQIVND in the germline V gene (reference sequence). CDR3 length: 14 residues. DNA for the CDR3: TGTGCCAGTAGTATGGGAGGGAGCTCCTACGAGCAGTACTTC. This gives the protein CASSMGGSSYEQYF.

V is TRBV6-6 and J is TRBJ1-3; a weak D match, TRBD1 (6 bases). CDR1 MNHNY and CDR2 SVGAGI come from the germline V gene (reference sequence). The V gene lost 6 bases and the J gene lost 0 bases, with 9 bases spanning the gap. The CDR3 has 14 amino acids. CDR3 loop: CASREGGSGNTIYF. The CDR3 bases are TGTGCCAGCAGGGAAGGGGGCTCTGGAAACACCATATATTTT.

This clone came up once. The chain uses TRBV6-2 or TRBV6-3 and TRBJ2-5; TRBD2 matches 11 bases. J was trimmed by 2 bases and V by 6 bases; bases with no gene match: 17. CDR3 length equals 19 residues. The germline gives CDR1 MNHEY, CDR2 SVGEGT. The DNA of the CDR3 is TGTGCCAGCAGCCGAAGACTAGCGGGACCCCCGGGAGCGCAAGAGACCCAGTACTTC. Amino acids: CASSRRLAGPPGAQETQYF.

This rearrangement joins TRBV4-2 to TRBJ2-7, with TRBD1 as a possible D gene (6 bases). This CDR3 has 13 amino acids. V gave up 1 base and J gave up 12 bases, with 16 bases separating them. Per germline, CDR1 LGHNA and CDR2 YNFKEQ. The CDR3 protein is CASSQGLGARGYF. The DNA for the CDR3 is TGTGCCAGCAGCCAAGGCCTCGGGGCCAGGGGGTACTTC.

The gene calls are TRBV10-3 and TRBJ2-7; the match to TRBD2 covers 8 bases. Germline CDR1 and CDR2: ENHRY and SYGVKD. This CDR3 region has 12 residues. V trimming: 7 bases; J trimming: 6 bases; junction bases outside the gene matches: 5. In DNA, the CDR3 is TGTGCCATCAACGGGGGGGAAGGCGAGCAGTACTTC. Translation: CAINGGEGEQYF.